This TCR beta chain was documented in a study of blood T cell repertoires in COVID-19. Study information: Researchers got acute and convalescent COVID-19 samples from the United States, Italy and Spain.

TCRdb's copy holds only in-frame clones and misses some; the assay was immunoSEQ multiplex PCR. This sample carries under 300,000 clones, roughly 85% of them seen once, and the ten largest clones take about 4.5%. Germline assignment: CDR1 SGHNT and CDR2 YENEEA. Trimming took off 1 base at V and 8 bases at J, with 15 bases between the two ends. This CDR3 is built from 15 residues. This clonotype was sampled from a man aged 60-69 years who had recovered from COVID-19. The sequencing sample was made of peripheral blood. The gene calls are TRBV11-3 and TRBJ2-1; D is perhaps TRBD2 (7 bases). The CDR3 reads CASSLGGQAGDEQFF. DNA of the CDR3: TGTGCCAGCAGCTTAGGGGGGCAGGCGGGGGATGAGCAGTTCTTC.